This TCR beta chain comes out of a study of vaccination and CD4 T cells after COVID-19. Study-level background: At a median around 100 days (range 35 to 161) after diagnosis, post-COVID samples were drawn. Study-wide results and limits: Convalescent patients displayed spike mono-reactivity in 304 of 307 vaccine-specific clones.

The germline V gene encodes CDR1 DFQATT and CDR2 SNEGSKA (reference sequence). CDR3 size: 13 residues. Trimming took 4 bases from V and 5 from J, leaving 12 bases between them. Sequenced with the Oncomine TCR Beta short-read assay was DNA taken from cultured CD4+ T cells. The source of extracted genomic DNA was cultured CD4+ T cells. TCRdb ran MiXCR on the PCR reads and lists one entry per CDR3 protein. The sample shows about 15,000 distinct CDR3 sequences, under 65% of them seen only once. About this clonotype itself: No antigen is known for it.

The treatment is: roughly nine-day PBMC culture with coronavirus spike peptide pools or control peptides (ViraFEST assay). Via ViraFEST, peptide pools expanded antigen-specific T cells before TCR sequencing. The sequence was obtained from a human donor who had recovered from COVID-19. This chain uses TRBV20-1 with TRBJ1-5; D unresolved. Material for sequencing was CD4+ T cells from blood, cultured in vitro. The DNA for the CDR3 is TGCAGTGCTATAGAAAGGGCAGATCAGCCCCAGCATTTT. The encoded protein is CSAIERADQPQHF.